Below are 27 T cell receptor beta chains sequenced from a single sample in a study of a mutant IDH1 vaccine in newly diagnosed glioma. Documented time point: week 5, during vaccination. The content of each vaccine dose was 300 ug of mutant IDH1 20-mer peptide, and topical imiquimod accompanied it. Some clones are missing from TCRdb's copy, which holds only in-frame ones; the method was immunoSEQ multiplex PCR. This sample has roughly 72,000 clones, with 91% found just once. Their antigen targets remain unknown. The sequencing used PBMCs, collected from a glioma patient whose treatment included an IDH1 peptide vaccine. The receptors were sampled from a woman aged 50 to 60 with glioma.

The CDR3 DNA sequence: TGTGCCAGCAGCCCGACAGGGAGTGGCACTGAAGCTTTCTTT. As protein: CASSPTGSGTEAFF. The V call is TRBV7-9, the J call TRBJ1-1; TRBD1 aligns across 7 bases. In germline, CDR1 is SEHNR, CDR2 FQNEAQ (reference sequence). This CDR3 has 14 residues. The ends lost 5 bases at V and 4 bases at J; junction bases unmatched: 7.

This clone was found a few times. The chain joins TRBV5-1 to TRBJ2-7; the match to TRBD1 covers 8 bases. Germline-derived CDR1 and CDR2 are SGHRS and YFSETQ. The V segment lost 0 bases and the J segment 2 bases; nucleotides outside the gene matches: 1. There are 14 residues in the CDR3. CDR3 sequence reads: CASSLGQGPYEQYF. CDR3 coding DNA: TGCGCCAGCAGCTTGGGACAGGGGCCCTACGAGCAGTACTTC.

The chain combines TRBV7-2 with TRBJ2-3; tentatively, D is TRBD2 (7 bases). Trimming stripped 5 bases from V and 2 bases from J, with 11 bases between. Germline V gene lookup returns CDR1 SGHTA and CDR2 FQGNSA. The CDR3 contains 14 residues. CDR3 nucleotides: TGTGCCAGCAGCGCTGGGGGGGCCACAGATACGCAGTATTTT. This encodes CASSAGGATDTQYF.

This clone was counted between two and nine times. CDR3 protein: CASSSRDRGVQETQYF. CDR3 DNA: TGTGCCAGCAGCTCACGGGACAGGGGGGTTCAAGAGACCCAGTACTTC. The chain carries TRBV5-4 and TRBJ2-5; the match to TRBD1 covers 11 bases. V was clipped by 3 bases and J by 2 bases; unmatched bases: 6. The V gene's germline CDR1 is SGHNT and CDR2 YYREEE (reference sequence). The CDR3 contains 16 residues.

This sequence joins TRBV18 and TRBJ2-1, with D unclear. V lost 3 bases and J 8 bases, leaving 11 bases between the germline ends. Germline V CDR1 and CDR2: KGHSH, LQKENI. The CDR3 totals 13 residues. The CDR3 DNA reads TGTGCCAGCTCACCTCTAGGTGGGCATGAGCAGTTCTTC. Amino acids: CASSPLGGHEQFF.

This rearrangement joins TRBV4-1 to TRBJ2-7, with D uncertain. CDR3 length: 13 residues. Germline lookup yields CDR1 MGHRA and CDR2 YSYEKL. The V end was cut by 4 bases, the J end by 7 bases, with 14 bases between. The CDR3 loop reads CASSRYMKVEQYF. The DNA of the CDR3 is TGCGCCAGCAGCCGATACATGAAGGTAGAGCAGTACTTC.

There are a few counts of this clone. The chain couples TRBV7-3 to TRBJ1-1, with D unclear. Trimming cost V 6 bases and J 1 base, with 9 bases left between them. The CDR3 spans 13 residues. Germline CDR1 and CDR2: SGHTA and FQGTGA. The CDR3 bases are TGTGCCAGCAGGCTCGCAAGGAACACTGAAGCTTTCTTT. Translated, it gives CASRLARNTEAFF.

J is TRBJ2-7 and V is TRBV28; a weak D match, TRBD1 (5 bases). V dropped 4 bases and J dropped 9 bases, with 13 bases sitting between them. The CDR3 consists of 12 residues. Germline V gene sequence: CDR1 MDHEN, CDR2 SYDVKM. The CDR3 DNA is TGTGCCAGCAGTTGGGGCAGGCTTGGGCAGTACTTC. Amino acid sequence: CASSWGRLGQYF.

This chain links TRBV6-6 with TRBJ2-7; a possible D gene is TRBD1 (6 bases). This CDR3 has 13 residues. CDR1 and CDR2 (germline): MNHNY, SVGAGI (reference sequence). Trimming left V 2 bases short and J 3 bases short, with 8 bases between. CDR3 bases: TGTGCCAGCAGTTACGGACAGTACTACGAGCAGTACTTC. This gives the protein CASSYGQYYEQYF.

This chain connects TRBV7-2 to TRBJ2-3; no reliable D call. The germline V and J ends were trimmed by 5 bases and 4 bases, with 7 bases remaining between them. This CDR3 comprises 12 residues. In germline, CDR1 is SGHTA, CDR2 FQGNSA. The DNA for the CDR3 is TGTGCCAGCAGCCAGGCTGCAGATACGCAGTATTTT. As protein: CASSQAADTQYF.

This sequence joins TRBV30 and TRBJ1-1, with D maybe TRBD1 (5 bases). Germline V gene sequence: CDR1 GTSNPN, CDR2 SVGIG (reference sequence). The CDR3 loop spans 14 amino acids. V shed 1 base and J shed 6 bases, with 15 bases lying between them. The CDR3 sequence is CAWSDNWGKAEAFF. The DNA for the CDR3 is TGTGCCTGGAGTGACAACTGGGGGAAGGCTGAAGCTTTCTTT.

The rearrangement uses TRBV6-1 and TRBJ2-1, with 14 positions matching TRBD2. Germline-derived CDR1 and CDR2 are MNHNS and SASEGT. V lost 3 bases, J lost 6 bases, and 7 bases stayed unmatched. CDR3 size: 17 residues. The CDR3 nucleotides read TGTGCCAGCAGTGACCCCGGACTAGCGGGGGGTAGCAATGAGCAGTTCTTC. It encodes CASSDPGLAGGSNEQFF.

The rearrangement joins TRBV7-3 to TRBJ2-5; 8 bases fit TRBD1. The V and J ends lost 5 bases and 5 bases, in that order; junction bases with no gene match: 10. The V gene's germline CDR1 is SGHTA and CDR2 FQGTGA. The CDR3 is 15 residues long. CDR3 residues: CASSPDRDRKETQYF. Here the CDR3 DNA reads TGTGCCAGCAGCCCGGACCGGGACAGGAAGGAGACCCAGTACTTC.

V is TRBV7-9 and J is TRBJ2-1, with 12 bases matching TRBD2. The germline gives CDR1 SEHNR, CDR2 FQNEAQ (reference sequence). J gave up 6 bases and V 1 base, and 4 bases lay outside the gene matches. This CDR3 has 16 residues. CDR3 loop: CASSLDPSGRVNEQFF. CDR3 sequence (DNA): TGTGCCAGCAGCTTAGATCCTAGCGGGAGGGTCAATGAGCAGTTCTTC. The full variable domain, with the rest looked up from reference TRBV7-9 and TRBJ2-1, is DTGVSQNPRHKITKRGQNVTFRCDPISEHNRLYWYRQTLGQGPEFLTYFQNEAQLEKSRLLSDRFSAERPKGSFSTLEIQRTEQGDSAMYLCASSLDPSGRVNEQFFGPGTRLTVL.

J is TRBJ2-5 and V is TRBV18, with D tentatively TRBD1 (5 bases). The DNA end is more similar to TRBJ2-7, so the J call may be wrong. CDR1 and CDR2 from the germline V gene are KGHSH and LQKENI. This CDR3 is 13 amino acids long. The CDR3: CASSPTQGYEQYF. Written as DNA, the CDR3 is TGTGCCAGCTCACCGACCCAGGGTTACGAGCAGTACTTC.

The V and J genes are TRBV18 and TRBJ2-7; TRBD1 might be the D (6 bases). Trimming cost V 4 bases and J 2 bases, with 12 bases left between them. Per the germline V gene, CDR1 is KGHSH and CDR2 is LQKENI. This CDR3 is built from 14 residues. The CDR3 DNA reads as TGTGCCAGCTCACTGGGGGCACAGACCTACGAGCAGTACTTC. It codes for CASSLGAQTYEQYF.

The V and J genes are TRBV28 and TRBJ2-3; 10 bases line up with TRBD2. V dropped 7 bases and J dropped 4; count of bases not matched to a gene: 8. The CDR3 covers 15 residues. Per germline, CDR1 MDHEN and CDR2 SYDVKM. The CDR3, as DNA: TGTGCCAGCAAGCGGGAGGGCCGCGCCGCAGATACGCAGTATTTT. Amino acids: CASKREGRAADTQYF.

The chain carries TRBV29-1 and TRBJ1-1; D remains unclear. Per the germline V gene, CDR1 is SQVTM and CDR2 is ANQGSEA. Trimming took 5 bases from V and 3 from J, leaving 7 bases between them. The CDR3 sequence is 11 residues long. As DNA, the CDR3 is TGCAGCGTTAAGACGTACACTGAAGCTTTCTTT. Translating it yields CSVKTYTEAFF.

The chain recombines TRBV10-3 with TRBJ2-7; D is perhaps TRBD2 (6 bases). From germline, CDR1 is ENHRY and CDR2 SYGVKD. Trimming left V 3 bases short and J 0 bases short, with 15 bases between. This CDR3 region has 16 residues. The CDR3 DNA reads TGTGCCATCAGTGATTTAAGCGGGTACAGCTCCTACGAGCAGTACTTC. This gives the protein CAISDLSGYSSYEQYF.

This clone showed up just a few times. This sequence joins TRBV6-1 and TRBJ2-1; a weak D match, TRBD1 (6 bases). The V end lost 6 bases, the J end lost 2 bases, and 17 bases lay between the germline ends. The germline V gene has CDR1 MNHNS and CDR2 SASEGT. CDR3 length: 16 residues. This CDR3 is CASRENRASPYNEQFF. DNA for the CDR3: TGTGCCAGCAGGGAAAACAGGGCCTCCCCCTACAATGAGCAGTTCTTC.

The J gene is TRBJ2-5, the V gene TRBV4-1; D possibly corresponds to TRBD2 (6 bases). CDR1 MGHRA and CDR2 YSYEKL come from the germline V gene. The length of the CDR3 is 14 residues. The V gene lost 5 bases and the J gene lost 5 bases, with 15 bases spanning the gap. In DNA, the CDR3 is TGCGCCAGCAGCTGCCAGGGACTCGGGGAGACCCAGTACTTC. Protein product: CASSCQGLGETQYF.

The chain links TRBV29-1 to TRBJ1-2, with 7 bases matching TRBD1. This CDR3 contains 18 residues. J gave up 0 bases and V 7 bases, and 20 bases lay outside the gene matches. Per the germline V gene, CDR1 is SQVTM and CDR2 is ANQGSEA. CDR3 region: CSAWRAGGHPRSNYGYTF. Written as DNA, the CDR3 is TGCAGCGCCTGGAGGGCAGGGGGACATCCTAGATCTAACTATGGCTACACCTTC.

This chain joins TRBV5-1 and TRBJ2-1; 8 bases are shared with TRBD2. Per germline, CDR1 SGHRS and CDR2 YFSETQ. J was trimmed by 2 bases and V by 3 bases; bases with no gene match: 7. The CDR3 sequence is 16 residues long. CDR3: CASSSTPGGPYNEQFF. As DNA, the CDR3 is TGCGCCAGCAGCTCCACGCCGGGAGGGCCCTACAATGAGCAGTTCTTC.

This CDR3 reads CATRRQGTGTEAFF. DNA for the CDR3: TGTGCCACCCGACGACAAGGGACGGGCACTGAAGCTTTCTTT. The chain combines TRBV6-4 with TRBJ1-1; tentative D call: TRBD1 (5 bases). Trimming cost V 10 bases and J 4 bases, with 19 bases left between them. The CDR3 has 14 amino acids. Germline assignment: CDR1 MRHNA and CDR2 SNTAGT.

V usage is TRBV29-1 and J usage is TRBJ1-3, with 8 positions matching TRBD1. The CDR3 has 13 amino acids. Germline values: CDR1 SQVTM, CDR2 ANQGSEA. Trimming cost V 7 bases and J 2 bases; bases outside gene matches: 4. CDR3 sequence: CSAEDRAGNTIYF. CDR3 sequence (DNA): TGCAGCGCTGAGGACAGGGCTGGAAACACCATATATTTT.

This clone has only one observation. The V call is TRBV5-1, the J call TRBJ2-7; 9 nucleotides match TRBD1. Germline CDR1 reads SGHRS; CDR2 reads YFSETQ. The CDR3 spans 14 residues. Germline trimming cut 3 bases from V and 3 bases from J; bases unmatched to any gene: 4. The CDR3 nucleotides read TGCGCCAGCAGCTGGGGACAGGGCGGCTACGAGCAGTACTTC. This encodes CASSWGQGGYEQYF.

The CDR3 DNA follows: TGTGCCATCAGTGAGGGGGGGCCGGGCAATCAGCCCCAGCATTTT. Its protein product is CAISEGGPGNQPQHF. The chain employs TRBV10-3 and TRBJ1-5; D may be TRBD1 (6 bases). The CDR3 loop spans 15 amino acids. V was trimmed by 2 bases and J by 2 bases, leaving 10 bases between them. The germline V gene has CDR1 ENHRY and CDR2 SYGVKD.